The present entry profiles one T cell receptor beta chain with its context. Its cognate antigen is unknown. This record belongs to a study of OX40 agonist ivuxolimab in advanced cancers. Turning to the study itself: One hepatocellular carcinoma and a couple of cutaneous melanoma patients partially responded.

Trimming at V came to 0 bases and at J to 6 bases, leaving 9 bases not matched to a gene. This CDR3 spans 15 amino acids. Germline CDR1 reads SGHRS; CDR2 reads YFSETQ. Clones were sequenced by immunoSEQ multiplex PCR, and TCRdb holds only the in-frame ones, with some missing. This sample carries tens of thousands of clones, 85% of them seen once, and the ten largest clones take 15% to 20%. General study findings and limits: CD8+ T cells were the subset that, on average, had more expanded clones than CD4+. The expanded peripheral T cells' antigen specificity was not determined.

This sequence originates from an adult with an advanced solid tumor such as melanoma, head and neck, liver or kidney cancer. The chain is built from TRBV5-1 and TRBJ2-7, with 7 bases that match TRBD2. The sequenced sample was CD4+ or CD8+ T cells sorted from blood, obtained in a trial of the OX40 agonist ivuxolimab. The CDR3, as DNA: TGCGCCAGCAGCTTGGAAGGGACTAACCCCTCCGAGCAGTACTTC. This translates into CASSLEGTNPSEQYF.